One sample yielded the 25 T cell receptor beta chains listed below, sequenced in a study of technical replicates of blood from a few donors. Profiled with immunoSEQ multiplex PCR; TCRdb holds only in-frame clones, not every one. The table lists tens of thousands of clones, roughly 92% of them singletons. Sequencing was done on a sample of T cells isolated from PBMCs. These receptors were collected from a human donor in good health.

This chain uses TRBV7-2 with TRBJ2-7; the D is unclear. This CDR3 has 13 residues. Germline CDR1 SGHTA, CDR2 FQGNSA. V lost 4 bases to trimming and J lost 4 bases, with 11 bases between them. The CDR3 loop is CASSSTAPYEQYF. The CDR3 region has the DNA TGTGCCAGCAGCTCTACCGCCCCTTACGAGCAGTACTTC.

V and J are TRBV6-5 and TRBJ1-3; weak D call: TRBD1 (6 bases). Trimming stripped 6 bases from V and 0 bases from J, with 12 bases between. Per germline, CDR1 MNHEY and CDR2 SVGAGI. The CDR3 is made up of 15 amino acids. This chain's CDR3 is CASSPTGYSGNTIYF. The CDR3 nucleotides are TGTGCCAGCAGCCCTACAGGGTACTCTGGAAACACCATATATTTT.

V is TRBV9 and J is TRBJ1-1; 10 nucleotides line up with TRBD1. Germline-derived CDR1 and CDR2 are SGDLS and YYNGEE. The CDR3 runs to 14 residues. With 4 bases clipped from V and 11 bases from J, the junction kept 11 bases outside the gene matches. CDR3 DNA sequence: TGTGCCAGCAGCCTAAGGGACAGGGGTTTCGGGGCTTTCTTT. This gives the protein CASSLRDRGFGAFF.

CDR3 nucleotides: TGTGCCAGCAGCTGGGGGCTCACCTACGAGCAGTACTTC. Protein sequence: CASSWGLTYEQYF. The V and J genes are TRBV13 and TRBJ2-7, with a weak D call TRBD1 (6 bases). Germline CDR1 and CDR2: PRHDT and FYEKMQ (reference sequence). This CDR3 contains 13 residues. V shed 4 bases and J shed 2 bases, with 9 bases lying between them.

This chain uses TRBV5-1 with TRBJ2-4; 11 bases fit TRBD2. Germline V CDR1 and CDR2: SGHRS, YFSETQ. The CDR3 length is 16 residues. Trimming took 3 bases from V and 6 from J; bases not matched to a gene: 8. CDR3 residues: CASSSAGLAGGNIQYF. CDR3 in DNA: TGCGCCAGCAGCTCCGCCGGACTAGCGGGCGGAAACATTCAGTACTTC.

The chain employs TRBV11-2 and TRBJ2-4, with a weak D call TRBD1 (5 bases). The germline CDR1 and CDR2 sequences are SGHAT and FQNNGV. V lost 5 bases, J lost 4 bases, and 6 bases lay in between. This CDR3 comprises 12 residues. The CDR3 nucleotides read TGTGCCAGCAGCCCAGGGAAAAACATTCAGTACTTC. Its translation is CASSPGKNIQYF.

The rearrangement uses TRBV5-1 and TRBJ1-4; D is perhaps TRBD1 (6 bases). The length of the CDR3 is 15 residues. Germline values: CDR1 SGHRS, CDR2 YFSETQ. The ends were cut back, 2 bases at V and 4 bases at J, with 12 bases in the middle. The CDR3 DNA reads TGCGCCAGCAGCTTAACGACAGGCAGTAATGAAAAACTGTTTTTT. This gives the protein CASSLTTGSNEKLFF.

The rearrangement links TRBV30 to TRBJ1-4, with D tentatively TRBD1 (6 bases). The CDR3 contains 13 residues. From germline, CDR1 is GTSNPN and CDR2 SVGIG (reference sequence). V lost 5 bases and J lost 5, with 12 bases in between. The CDR3 loop is CAWLQGSNEKLFF. For the CDR3, the DNA is TGTGCCTGGCTTCAGGGGTCGAATGAAAAACTGTTTTTT.

The chain employs TRBV14 and TRBJ1-4, with 8 nucleotides matching TRBD1. The CDR3 runs 15 residues. CDR1 is SGHDN and CDR2 is FVKESK in the germline V gene. V was clipped by 4 bases and J by 8 bases; unmatched bases: 9. The CDR3 nucleotides are TGTGCCAGCAGCCTTGTGACAGGGGTTAGGGAAAAACTGTTTTTT. This encodes CASSLVTGVREKLFF.

The V and J genes are TRBV7-9 and TRBJ1-1, with 11 bases identical to TRBD1. The V segment lost 7 bases and the J segment 4 bases; nucleotides outside the gene matches: 5. This CDR3 is 14 amino acids long. CDR1 SEHNR and CDR2 FQNEAQ come from the germline V gene (reference sequence). The CDR3, as DNA: TGTGCCAGCACTCCGGGACAGGGGGTCACTGAAGCTTTCTTT. Amino acid sequence: CASTPGQGVTEAFF.

J is TRBJ2-7 and V is TRBV19, with D uncertain. CDR1 LNHDA and CDR2 SQIVND come from the germline V gene (reference sequence). The CDR3 sequence is 14 residues long. The V end was cut by 4 bases, the J end by 0 bases, with 10 bases between. The CDR3 DNA reads as TGTGCCAGTAGTAGAACGTCGAGCTCCTACGAGCAGTACTTC. Translated: CASSRTSSSYEQYF.

The chain employs TRBV28 and TRBJ2-2; weak D call: TRBD2 (6 bases). The CDR3 extends over 14 amino acids. Trimming took off 8 bases at V and 1 base at J, with 11 bases between the two ends. CDR1 is MDHEN, CDR2 SYDVKM, per germline. CDR3: CASAGTWNTGELFF. CDR3 in DNA: TGTGCCAGCGCCGGGACTTGGAACACCGGGGAGCTGTTTTTT.

The V gene is TRBV11-3, the J gene TRBJ2-7; weak D call: TRBD2 (6 bases). The germline V gene has CDR1 SGHNT and CDR2 YENEEA. V gave up 5 bases and J gave up 2 bases, with 16 bases separating them. CDR3 length: 15 amino acids. The CDR3 DNA follows: TGTGCCAGCAGCCCGGTCAGGGACTTGACCTACGAGCAGTACTTC. It translates to CASSPVRDLTYEQYF.

The chain has TRBV4-3 and TRBJ2-2, with TRBD2 as a possible D gene (5 bases). The V gene's germline CDR1 is LGHNA and CDR2 YSLEER. Trimming removed 3 bases from V and 2 bases from J, with 10 bases in between. The CDR3 is 15 amino acids. The DNA for the CDR3 is TGCGCCAGCAGCCATATGGACTCTAACACCGGGGAGCTGTTTTTT. This gives the protein CASSHMDSNTGELFF.

The chain is built from TRBV10-3 and TRBJ1-3, with D hard to call. The CDR3 runs 12 residues. With 10 bases removed from V and 0 bases from J, the gap between germline ends came to 7 bases. Germline V gene sequence: CDR1 ENHRY, CDR2 SYGVKD. The CDR3 spells CATRSSGNTIYF. DNA for the CDR3: TGTGCCACCCGGAGCTCTGGAAACACCATATATTTT.

J is TRBJ1-1 and V is TRBV5-6; 9 bases are a match to TRBD1. The V and J ends lost 3 bases and 4 bases, in that order; junction bases with no gene match: 4. The CDR3 spans 14 residues. Germline V gene sequence: CDR1 SGHDT, CDR2 YYEEEE. The CDR3 reads CASSWDRAVTEAFF. DNA for the CDR3: TGTGCCAGCAGCTGGGACAGGGCGGTCACTGAAGCTTTCTTT.

This chain links TRBV27 with TRBJ1-2; 7 nucleotides match TRBD1. CDR3 length: 15 amino acids. The germline V gene has CDR1 MNHEY and CDR2 SMNVEV (reference sequence). V dropped 10 bases and J dropped 4; count of bases not matched to a gene: 15. CDR3: CATRTGLQTPYGYTF. The CDR3 DNA sequence: TGTGCCACGAGGACAGGATTACAGACTCCCTATGGCTACACCTTC.

CDR3 protein: CASSPIFLGTEAFF. In DNA, the CDR3 is TGTGCCAGCTCACCAATCTTTCTCGGCACTGAAGCTTTCTTT. V usage is TRBV18 and J usage is TRBJ1-1; D uncertain. CDR1 is KGHSH and CDR2 is LQKENI in the germline V gene. V was cut by 2 bases and J by 4 bases, with 11 bases left in between. This CDR3 contains 14 residues.

The rearrangement links TRBV9 to TRBJ2-3; D remains ambiguous. The V end was cut by 3 bases, the J end by 1 base, with 6 bases between. Germline V gives CDR1 SGDLS, CDR2 YYNGEE. The CDR3 is 13 amino acids. The CDR3 region is CASSGSGTDTQYF. The CDR3 nucleotides read TGTGCCAGCAGCGGTTCGGGCACAGATACGCAGTATTTT. Full variable domain (missing parts from reference TRBV9 and TRBJ2-3): DSGVTQTPKHLITATGQRVTLRCSPRSGDLSVYWYQQSLDQGLQFLIQYYNGEERAKGNILERFSAQQFPDLHSELNLSSLELGDSALYFCASSGSGTDTQYFGPGTRLTVL.

The chain combines TRBV7-2 with TRBJ2-7, with D possibly matching TRBD2 (6 bases). Trimming shortened V by 5 bases and J by 4 bases, and 15 bases separated the two germline ends. This CDR3 region has 14 residues. Germline V gene data show CDR1 as SGHTA and CDR2 as FQGNSA. The CDR3 reads CASSVGGDGYEQYF. The CDR3 DNA sequence: TGTGCCAGCAGCGTGGGGGGAGATGGGTACGAGCAGTACTTC.

This chain links TRBV2 with TRBJ1-3; a possible D gene is TRBD1 (5 bases). V was clipped by 6 bases and J by 0 bases, with 9 bases between them. This CDR3 region has 14 residues. From germline, CDR1 is SNHLY and CDR2 FYNNEI. CDR3 amino acids: CASRADSSGNTIYF. CDR3 DNA: TGTGCCAGCAGGGCAGACAGCTCTGGAAACACCATATATTTT. Together with reference TRBV2 and TRBJ1-3, the CDR3 gives the full variable domain: EPEVTQTPSHQVTQMGQEVILRCVPISNHLYFYWYRQILGQKVEFLVSFYNNEISEKSEIFDDQFSVERPDGSNFTLKIRSTKLEDSAMYFCASRADSSGNTIYFGEGSWLTVV.

The chain links TRBV4-1 to TRBJ1-5; 7 nucleotides match TRBD1. Germline CDR1 and CDR2: MGHRA and YSYEKL. V shed 3 bases and J 5 bases; nucleotides not matched to a gene: 7. The CDR3 is 15 residues long. CDR3 sequence: CASSQGQSEYQPQHF. The CDR3 DNA follows: TGCGCCAGCAGCCAGGGACAGTCGGAATATCAGCCCCAGCATTTT.

The J gene is TRBJ1-5, the V gene TRBV5-1, with TRBD1 matching 10 bases. This CDR3 comprises 14 residues. The V and J ends lost 3 bases and 5 bases, in that order; junction bases with no gene match: 2. Germline values: CDR1 SGHRS, CDR2 YFSETQ. The CDR3 DNA reads as TGCGCCAGCAGCTGGACAGGGGGGGATCAGCCCCAGCATTTT. This gives the protein CASSWTGGDQPQHF.

The J gene is TRBJ2-3, the V gene TRBV2; D is possibly TRBD2 (5 bases). Germline assignment: CDR1 SNHLY and CDR2 FYNNEI. The CDR3 has 13 amino acids. V was shortened by 7 bases and J by 6 bases, with 14 bases between the two germline ends. The DNA for the CDR3 is TGTGCCAGCACGAATACCGGCGGGGATACGCAGTATTTT. This codes for CASTNTGGDTQYF.

J is TRBJ1-1 and V is TRBV6-5, with TRBD1 identical over 9 bases. The V gene end was trimmed by 4 bases and the J gene end by 5 bases; junction bases not matched to a gene: 5. The CDR3 is 14 amino acids. Germline V lookup: CDR1 MNHEY, CDR2 SVGAGI. In nucleotides, the CDR3 is TGTGCCAGCAGTTTACAGGGGGCGGGTACTGAAGCTTTCTTT. It translates to CASSLQGAGTEAFF.